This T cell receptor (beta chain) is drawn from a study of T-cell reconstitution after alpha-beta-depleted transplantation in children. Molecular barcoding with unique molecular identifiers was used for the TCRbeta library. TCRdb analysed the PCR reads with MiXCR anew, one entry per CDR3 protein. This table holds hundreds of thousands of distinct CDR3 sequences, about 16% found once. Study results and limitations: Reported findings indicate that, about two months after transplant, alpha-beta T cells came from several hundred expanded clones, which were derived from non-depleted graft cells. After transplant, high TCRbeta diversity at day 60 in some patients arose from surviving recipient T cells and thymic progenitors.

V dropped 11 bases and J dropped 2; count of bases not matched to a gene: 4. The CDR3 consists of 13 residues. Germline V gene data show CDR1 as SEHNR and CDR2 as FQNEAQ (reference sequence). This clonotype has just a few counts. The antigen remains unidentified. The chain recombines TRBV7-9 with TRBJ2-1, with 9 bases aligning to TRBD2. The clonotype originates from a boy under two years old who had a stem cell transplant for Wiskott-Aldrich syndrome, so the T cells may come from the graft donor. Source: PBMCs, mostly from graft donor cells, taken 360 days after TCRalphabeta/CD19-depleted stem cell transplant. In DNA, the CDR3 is TGTGCCGCCCTAGCGGGACCCTACAATGAGCAGTTCTTC. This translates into CAALAGPYNEQFF.